This T cell receptor beta chain was obtained from a study of T cells in Graves' hyperthyroidism and ophthalmopathy. Germline loops: CDR1 SGDLS, CDR2 YYNGEE. The CDR3 length is 13 residues. TCR beta CDR3 region amplification was performed from RNA transcripts. A first-round RT-PCR of the TCR CDR3 used the HTBI primer set. TCRdb fed the multiplex PCR reads into MiXCR, producing one record per CDR3 protein. The repertoire holds 600,000 to 850,000 distinct CDR3 sequences, with about 19% as singletons. Concerning this clonotype itself: Germline and junction disagree at one end, which may indicate a read error.

Material: blood. The chain combines TRBV9 with TRBJ2-1; 10 positions agree with TRBD2. The source is a woman in her forties or fifties with Graves' hyperthyroidism that later progressed to Graves' ophthalmopathy. The CDR3 DNA sequence: TGCGCCAGCAATCCTAGCGGGGGCTATGAGCAGTTCTTC. Translating it yields CASNPSGGYEQFF.